Below are 10 T cell receptor beta chains sequenced from a single sample in a study of PD-1 blockade in classical Hodgkin lymphoma. The data were produced by immunoSEQ multiplex PCR, yet TCRdb's version contains in-frame clones alone and is incomplete. The sample lists about 84,000 clones; roughly 90% were seen once. Following autologous stem cell transplantation, relapse occurred in every patient, and exposure to brentuximab vedotin varied. Sample: peripheral blood mononuclear cells (PBMCs), taken at baseline. The receptor set was obtained from a human donor with classical Hodgkin lymphoma.

Concerning this clone: The DNA is omitted, as the CDR3 cannot be located on it reliably, and the CDR3 follows TCRdb's listing. The chain links TRBV6-6 to TRBJ1-2; the D call of TRBD1 is as the table states it, not checked on the DNA. The CDR3 contains 13 residues when both ends are counted. The germline V gene encodes CDR1 MNHNY and CDR2 SVGAGI (reference sequence). The CDR3 loop is CASSYVGQGASNF.

CDR3 nucleotide sequence: TGTGCCAGCAGTTACCCCGGGACAGGGGATGAAAAACTGTTTTTT. This encodes CASSYPGTGDEKLFF. This sequence joins TRBV6-6 and TRBJ1-4; 10 bases map to TRBD1. The CDR3 contains 15 residues. V lost 2 bases and J lost 6; bases outside the gene matches: 3. From germline, CDR1 is MNHNY and CDR2 SVGAGI (reference sequence).

The V and J genes are TRBV7-2 and TRBJ2-2, with 9 bases lining up with TRBD2. The junction had 5 bases not matched to a gene; V was cut back by 2 bases and J by 7 bases. The CDR3 is 15 residues long. CDR1 SGHTA and CDR2 FQGNSA come from the germline V gene. This chain's CDR3 is CASSLRREGVGELFF. The CDR3 DNA follows: TGTGCCAGCAGCTTAAGGCGGGAGGGAGTCGGGGAGCTGTTTTTT.

This chain links TRBV6-1 with TRBJ1-5, with D perhaps TRBD1 (6 bases). The CDR3 is 15 amino acids. Per the germline V gene, CDR1 is MNHNS and CDR2 is SASEGT. The V end lost 3 bases, the J end lost 3 bases, and 12 bases lay between the germline ends. DNA for the CDR3: TGTGCCAGCAGTGACAACAGGGCCCCCAATCAGCCCCAGCATTTT. Amino acids: CASSDNRAPNQPQHF.

This clone occurred a few times. The chain carries TRBV19 and TRBJ1-2; TRBD1 agrees at 8 bases. Germline V CDR1 and CDR2: LNHDA, SQIVND (reference sequence). The trim removed 6 bases at V and 6 bases at J, leaving 15 bases unmatched. CDR3 length: 16 amino acids. The CDR3 loop is CASSKAKGQAKNGYTF. The DNA of the CDR3 is TGTGCCAGTAGCAAGGCGAAGGGACAGGCTAAAAATGGCTACACCTTC. The complete variable domain, with remaining parts taken from reference TRBV19 and TRBJ1-2, reads DGGITQSPKYLFRKEGQNVTLSCEQNLNHDAMYWYRQDPGQGLRLIYYSQIVNDFQKGDIAEGYSVSREKKESFPLTVTSAQKNPTAFYLCASSKAKGQAKNGYTFGSGTRLTVV.

The V call is TRBV28, the J call TRBJ1-2; D not certain. CDR1 is MDHEN, CDR2 SYDVKM, per germline. This CDR3 spans 16 amino acids. V shed 0 bases and J shed 8 bases, with 19 bases lying between them. CDR3 nucleotide sequence: TGTGCCAGCAGTTTATGGGGCCGGGCATCTCGGCCGGGCTACACCTTC. As protein: CASSLWGRASRPGYTF.

This clone was seen once. The CDR3 DNA follows: TGTGCCAGCAGCGGGAGGACAGGGGCCGGGGAGCTGTTTTTT. Its protein product is CASSGRTGAGELFF. The chain joins TRBV13 to TRBJ2-2, with TRBD1 identical over 9 bases. Losses at the gene ends were 5 bases for V and 6 bases for J; bases not matched to a gene: 4. Germline-derived CDR1 and CDR2 are PRHDT and FYEKMQ (reference sequence). This CDR3 comprises 14 residues.

V usage is TRBV19 and J usage is TRBJ2-7, with D perhaps matching TRBD1 (5 bases). Looked up from germline, CDR1 is LNHDA and CDR2 is SQIVND (reference sequence). The CDR3 loop spans 16 amino acids. With 3 bases removed from V and 4 bases from J, the gap between germline ends came to 19 bases. CDR3 nucleotides: TGTGCCAGTAGTATCTATCTTGGATCTCAGGGTTACGAGCAGTACTTC. Protein: CASSIYLGSQGYEQYF.

The chain employs TRBV5-6 and TRBJ2-6; no definite D call. Trimming left V 3 bases short and J 0 bases short, with 7 bases between. CDR3 size: 15 residues. Germline-derived CDR1 and CDR2 are SGHDT and YYEEEE. The CDR3 bases are TGTGCCAGCAGCTCTGATTACTCTGGGGCCAACGTCCTGACTTTC. This sequence encodes CASSSDYSGANVLTF.

The chain combines TRBV4-3 with TRBJ2-7, with 7 bases matching TRBD2. Germline CDR1 reads LGHNA; CDR2 reads YSLEER. V lost 4 bases and J lost 0; bases outside the gene matches: 3. CDR3 length: 14 amino acids. CDR3: CASSLGTTSYEQYF. Here the CDR3 DNA reads TGCGCCAGCAGCCTCGGGACTACCTCCTACGAGCAGTACTTC.